This paragraph reports one T cell receptor beta chain. Its antigen is not identified. This record belongs to a study of radiation and T cells in renal cell carcinoma. About the research overall: Nephrectomy followed 15 Gy stereotactic body radiation by 4 weeks.

Germline V gene sequence: CDR1 SGHNT, CDR2 YYREEE (reference sequence). The trim removed 3 bases at V and 4 bases at J, leaving 8 bases unmatched. The CDR3 is made up of 15 amino acids. The time point here: blood 2 weeks post-SBRT. Noted treatment: 15 Gy SBRT to primary tumor, nephrectomy 4 weeks later. Radiation-treated patients gave blood at baseline, week 2 and week 4. The tumor was a clear cell renal cell carcinoma. Produced via immunoSEQ multiplex PCR; TCRdb's table is partial and in-frame only. The sample includes 100,000 to 150,000 clones, around 80% of them seen just once. Overall study results and limits: In blood, top tumor clones expanded by 2 weeks, shrinking by 4.

Here the sequenced sample was blood, taken from a patient whose treatment included radiotherapy and nephrectomy. The J gene is TRBJ2-5, the V gene TRBV5-4, with 8 bases matching TRBD1. The clonotype comes from a man between 50 and 59 years old with renal cell carcinoma. CDR3 sequence: CASSSPGQGGETQYF. DNA for the CDR3: TGTGCCAGCAGCTCACCTGGACAGGGAGGAGAGACCCAGTACTTC.